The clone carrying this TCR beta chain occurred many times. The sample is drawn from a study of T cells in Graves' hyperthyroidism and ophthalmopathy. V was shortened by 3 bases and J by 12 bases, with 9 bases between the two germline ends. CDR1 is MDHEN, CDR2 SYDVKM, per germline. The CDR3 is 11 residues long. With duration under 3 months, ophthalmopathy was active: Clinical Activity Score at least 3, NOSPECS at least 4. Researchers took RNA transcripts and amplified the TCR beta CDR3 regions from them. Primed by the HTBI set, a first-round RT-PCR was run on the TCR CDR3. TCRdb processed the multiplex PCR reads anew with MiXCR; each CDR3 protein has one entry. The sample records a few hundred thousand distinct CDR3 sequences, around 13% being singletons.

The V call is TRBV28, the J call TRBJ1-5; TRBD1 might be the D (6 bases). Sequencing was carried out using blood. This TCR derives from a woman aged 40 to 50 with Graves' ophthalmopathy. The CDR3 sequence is CASSLRGDQHF. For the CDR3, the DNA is TGTGCCAGCAGTTTGAGGGGGGACCAGCATTTT.